This T cell receptor beta chain was identified during a study of blood T cell repertoires in COVID-19. As originally analysed: Amplification from reference gene primers served as the basis for estimated nucleated cell counts. This table comes from immunoSEQ multiplex PCR, and its TCRdb copy is limited to in-frame clones, with some not included. Clone size and V and J calls were adopted from that table, with D and trimming inferred from the DNA. The table has about 21,000 clones, 75% to 90% seen once. There are 15 residues in the CDR3. CDR1 is LNHDA and CDR2 is SQIVND in the germline V gene (reference sequence). V shed 7 bases and J 6 bases; nucleotides not matched to a gene: 9.

Sequenced sample: peripheral blood. This clonotype was obtained from an elderly man with active or convalescent COVID-19. The rearrangement uses TRBV19 and TRBJ1-4; TRBD1 agrees at 9 bases. The CDR3 DNA is TGTGCCAGTACGAGGACCGGGACAGGGTATGAAAAACTGTTTTTT. As protein: CASTRTGTGYEKLFF.